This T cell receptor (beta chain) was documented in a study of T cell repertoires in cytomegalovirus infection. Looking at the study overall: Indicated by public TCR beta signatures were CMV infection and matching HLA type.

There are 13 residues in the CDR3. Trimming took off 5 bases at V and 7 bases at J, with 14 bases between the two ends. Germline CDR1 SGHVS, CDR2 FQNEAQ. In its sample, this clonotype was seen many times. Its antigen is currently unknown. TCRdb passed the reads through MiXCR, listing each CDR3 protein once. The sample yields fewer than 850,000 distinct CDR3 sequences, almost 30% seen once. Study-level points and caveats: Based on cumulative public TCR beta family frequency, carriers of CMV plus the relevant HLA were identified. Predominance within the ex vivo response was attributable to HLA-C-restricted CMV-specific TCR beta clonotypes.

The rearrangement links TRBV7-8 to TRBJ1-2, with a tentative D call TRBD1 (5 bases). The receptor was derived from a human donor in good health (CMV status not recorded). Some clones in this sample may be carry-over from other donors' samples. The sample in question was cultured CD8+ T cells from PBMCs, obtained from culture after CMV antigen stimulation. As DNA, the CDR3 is TGTGCCAGCAGCCCTCACGGGGCGGCTGGCTACACCTTC. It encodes CASSPHGAAGYTF. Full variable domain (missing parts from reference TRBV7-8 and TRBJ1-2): GAGVSQSPRYKVAKRGQDVALRCDPISGHVSLFWYQQALGQGPEFLTYFQNEAQLDKSGLPSDRFFAERPEGSVSTLKIQRTQQEDSAVYLCASSPHGAAGYTFGSGTRLTVV.